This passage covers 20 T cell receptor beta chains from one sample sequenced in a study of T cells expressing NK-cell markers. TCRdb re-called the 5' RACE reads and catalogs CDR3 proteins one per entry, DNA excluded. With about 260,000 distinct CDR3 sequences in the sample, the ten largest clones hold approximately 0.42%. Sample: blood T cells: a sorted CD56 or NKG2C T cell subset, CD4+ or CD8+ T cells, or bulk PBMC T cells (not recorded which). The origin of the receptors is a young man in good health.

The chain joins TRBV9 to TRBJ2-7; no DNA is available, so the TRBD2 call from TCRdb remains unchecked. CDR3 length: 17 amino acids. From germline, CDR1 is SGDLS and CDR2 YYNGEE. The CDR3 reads CASSVMSSGGPLSEQYF.

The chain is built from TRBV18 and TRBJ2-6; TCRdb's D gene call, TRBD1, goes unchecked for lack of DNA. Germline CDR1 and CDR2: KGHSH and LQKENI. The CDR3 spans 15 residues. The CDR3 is CASSIRQTGANVLTF.

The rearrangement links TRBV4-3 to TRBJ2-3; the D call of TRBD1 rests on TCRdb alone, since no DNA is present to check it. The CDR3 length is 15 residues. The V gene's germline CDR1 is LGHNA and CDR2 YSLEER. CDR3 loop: CASSQGYVGGDTQYF.

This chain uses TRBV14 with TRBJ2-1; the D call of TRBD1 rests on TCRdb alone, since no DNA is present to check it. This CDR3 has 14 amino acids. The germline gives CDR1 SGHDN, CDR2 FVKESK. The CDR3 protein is CASSQFRGGNEQFF.

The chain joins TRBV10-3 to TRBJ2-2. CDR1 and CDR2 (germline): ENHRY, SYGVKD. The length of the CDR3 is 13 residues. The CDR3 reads CAIAGTNTGELFF.

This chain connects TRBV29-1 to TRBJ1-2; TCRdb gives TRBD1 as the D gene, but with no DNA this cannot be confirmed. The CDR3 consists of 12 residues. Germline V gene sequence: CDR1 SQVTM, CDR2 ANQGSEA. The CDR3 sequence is CSVLDRAYGYTF.

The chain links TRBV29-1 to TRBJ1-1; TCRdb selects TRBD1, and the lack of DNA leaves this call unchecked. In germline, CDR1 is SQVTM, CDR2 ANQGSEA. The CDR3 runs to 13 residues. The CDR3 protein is CSARTGGGTEAFF.

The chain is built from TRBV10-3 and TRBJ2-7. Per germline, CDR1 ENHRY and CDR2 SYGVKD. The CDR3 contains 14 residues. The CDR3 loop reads CAISESVISYEQYF.

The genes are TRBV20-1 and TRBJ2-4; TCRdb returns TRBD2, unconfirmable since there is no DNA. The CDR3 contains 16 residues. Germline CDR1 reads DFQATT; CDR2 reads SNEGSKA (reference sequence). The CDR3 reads CSAKIIAGGPSDIQYF.

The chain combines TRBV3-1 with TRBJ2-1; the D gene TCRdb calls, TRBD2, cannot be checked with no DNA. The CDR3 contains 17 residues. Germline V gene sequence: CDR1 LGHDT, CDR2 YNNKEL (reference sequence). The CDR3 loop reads CASSQATSGSPYNEQFF.

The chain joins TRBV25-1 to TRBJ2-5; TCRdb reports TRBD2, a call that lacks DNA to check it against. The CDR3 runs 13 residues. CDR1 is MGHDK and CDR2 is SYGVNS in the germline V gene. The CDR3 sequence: CASTSGSSKTQYF.

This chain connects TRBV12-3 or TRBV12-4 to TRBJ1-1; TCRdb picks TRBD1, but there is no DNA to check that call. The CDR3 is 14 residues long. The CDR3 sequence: CASSLMDRAPEAFF.

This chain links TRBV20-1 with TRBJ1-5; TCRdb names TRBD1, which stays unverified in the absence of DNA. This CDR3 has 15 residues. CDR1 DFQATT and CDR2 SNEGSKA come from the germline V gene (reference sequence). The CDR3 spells CSARDTTGLNQPQHF.

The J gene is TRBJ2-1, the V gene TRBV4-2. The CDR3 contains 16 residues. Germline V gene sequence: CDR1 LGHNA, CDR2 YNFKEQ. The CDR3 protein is CASSQDSRVRFNEQFF.

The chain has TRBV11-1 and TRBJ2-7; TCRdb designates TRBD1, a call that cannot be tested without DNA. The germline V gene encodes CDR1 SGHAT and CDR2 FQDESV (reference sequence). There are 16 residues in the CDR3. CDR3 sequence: CASSTSGAHIGGEQYF. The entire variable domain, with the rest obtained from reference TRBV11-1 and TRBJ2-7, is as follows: EAEVAQSPRYKITEKSQAVAFWCDPISGHATLYWYRQILGQGPELLVQFQDESVVDDSQLPKDRFSAERLKGVDSTLKIQPAELGDSAMYLCASSTSGAHIGGEQYFGPGTRLTVT.

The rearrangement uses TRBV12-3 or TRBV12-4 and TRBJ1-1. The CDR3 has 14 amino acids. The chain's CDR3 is CASTNGQANTEAFF.

The CDR3 spells CASRATTGGVQPQHF. The rearrangement links TRBV6-1 to TRBJ1-5; TCRdb's D call, TRBD1, is unchecked because there is no DNA. This CDR3 is built from 15 residues. Germline V lookup: CDR1 MNHNS, CDR2 SASEGT.

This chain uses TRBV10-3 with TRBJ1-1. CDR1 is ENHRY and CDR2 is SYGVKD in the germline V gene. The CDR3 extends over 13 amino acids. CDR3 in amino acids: CAISGSLNTEAFF.

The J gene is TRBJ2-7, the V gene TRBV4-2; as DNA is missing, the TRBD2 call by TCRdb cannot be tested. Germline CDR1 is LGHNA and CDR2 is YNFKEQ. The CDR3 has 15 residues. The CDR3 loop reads CASSPGEASTYEQYF.

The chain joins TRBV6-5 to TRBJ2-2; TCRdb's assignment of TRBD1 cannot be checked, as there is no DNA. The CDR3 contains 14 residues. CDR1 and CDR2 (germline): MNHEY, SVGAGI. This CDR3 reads CASSRDRGTGELFF.